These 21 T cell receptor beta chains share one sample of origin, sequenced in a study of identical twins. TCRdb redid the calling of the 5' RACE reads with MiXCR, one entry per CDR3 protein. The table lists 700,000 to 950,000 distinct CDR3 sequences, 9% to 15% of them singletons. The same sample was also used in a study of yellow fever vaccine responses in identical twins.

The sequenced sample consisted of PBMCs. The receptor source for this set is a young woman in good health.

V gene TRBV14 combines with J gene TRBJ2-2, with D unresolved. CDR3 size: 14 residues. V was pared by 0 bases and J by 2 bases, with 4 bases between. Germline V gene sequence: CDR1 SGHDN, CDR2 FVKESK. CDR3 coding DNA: TGTGCCAGCAGCCAAGACCACAACACCGGGGAGCTGTTTTTT. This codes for CASSQDHNTGELFF.

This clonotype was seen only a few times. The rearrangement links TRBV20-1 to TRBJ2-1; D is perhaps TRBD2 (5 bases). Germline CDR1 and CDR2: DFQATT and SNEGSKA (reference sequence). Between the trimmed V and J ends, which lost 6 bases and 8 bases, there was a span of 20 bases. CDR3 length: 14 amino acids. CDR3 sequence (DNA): TGCAGTGCCCTCGCTCTTGGGGAGAAGTATGAGCAGTTCTTC. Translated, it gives CSALALGEKYEQFF.

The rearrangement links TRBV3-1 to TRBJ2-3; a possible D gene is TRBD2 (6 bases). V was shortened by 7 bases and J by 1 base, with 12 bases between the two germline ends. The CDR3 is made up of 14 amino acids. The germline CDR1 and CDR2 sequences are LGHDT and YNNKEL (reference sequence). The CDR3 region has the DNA TGTGCCAGCAAGACTAGTCTTGGCACAGATACGCAGTATTTT. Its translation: CASKTSLGTDTQYF.

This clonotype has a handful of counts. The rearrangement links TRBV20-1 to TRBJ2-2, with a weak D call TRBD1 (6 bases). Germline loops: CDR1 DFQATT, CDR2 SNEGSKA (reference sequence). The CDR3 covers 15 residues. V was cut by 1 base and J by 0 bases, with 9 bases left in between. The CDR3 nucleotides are TGCAGTGCTAGAGTTACAGGGACGAACACCGGGGAGCTGTTTTTT. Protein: CSARVTGTNTGELFF.

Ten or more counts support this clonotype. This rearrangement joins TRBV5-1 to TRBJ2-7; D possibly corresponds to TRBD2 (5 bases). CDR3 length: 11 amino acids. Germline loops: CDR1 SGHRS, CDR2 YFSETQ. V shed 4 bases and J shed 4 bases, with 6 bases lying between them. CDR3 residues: CASSGGYEQYF. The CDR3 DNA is TGCGCCAGCAGCGGAGGATACGAGCAGTACTTC.

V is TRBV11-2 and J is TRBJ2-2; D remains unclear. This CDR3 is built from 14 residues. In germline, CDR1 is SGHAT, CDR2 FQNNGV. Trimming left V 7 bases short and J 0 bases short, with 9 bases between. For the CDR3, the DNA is TGTGCCAGCACCATCGATCCGAACACCGGGGAGCTGTTTTTT. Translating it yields CASTIDPNTGELFF.

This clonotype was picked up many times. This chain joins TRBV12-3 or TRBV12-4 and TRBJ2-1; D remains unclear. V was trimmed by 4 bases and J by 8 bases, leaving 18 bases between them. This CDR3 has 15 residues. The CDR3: CASSSPGNILDEQFF. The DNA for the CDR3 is TGTGCCAGCAGTTCCCCGGGCAATATTCTCGATGAGCAGTTCTTC.

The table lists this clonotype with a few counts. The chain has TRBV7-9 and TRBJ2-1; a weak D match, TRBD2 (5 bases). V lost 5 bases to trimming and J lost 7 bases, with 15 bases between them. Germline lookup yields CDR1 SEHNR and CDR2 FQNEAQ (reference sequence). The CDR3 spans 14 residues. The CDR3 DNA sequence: TGTGCCAGCAGCCTGGTCGGGAAGGAGAATGAGCAGTTCTTC. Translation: CASSLVGKENEQFF. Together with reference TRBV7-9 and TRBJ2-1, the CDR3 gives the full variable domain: DTGVSQNPRHKITKRGQNVTFRCDPISEHNRLYWYRQTLGQGPEFLTYFQNEAQLEKSRLLSDRFSAERPKGSFSTLEIQRTEQGDSAMYLCASSLVGKENEQFFGPGTRLTVL.

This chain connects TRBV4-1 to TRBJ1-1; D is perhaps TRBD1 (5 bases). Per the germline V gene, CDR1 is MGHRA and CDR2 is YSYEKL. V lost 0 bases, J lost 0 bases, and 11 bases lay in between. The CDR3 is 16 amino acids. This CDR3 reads CASSQEGPGLNTEAFF. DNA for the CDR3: TGCGCCAGCAGCCAAGAGGGCCCGGGGCTGAACACTGAAGCTTTCTTT.

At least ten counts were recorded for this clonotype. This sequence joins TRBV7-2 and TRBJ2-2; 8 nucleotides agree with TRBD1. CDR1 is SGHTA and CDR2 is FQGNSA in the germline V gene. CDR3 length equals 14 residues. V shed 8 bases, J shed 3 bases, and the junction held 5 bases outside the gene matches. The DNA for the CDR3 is TGTGCCAGCTCCAGGGGGCGCGACACCGGGGAGCTGTTTTTT. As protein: CASSRGRDTGELFF.

In DNA form, the CDR3 reads TGCAGTGCTAGAGGGACAGGGAGCCCTGTTGGCAATCAGCCCCAGCATTTT. The encoded protein is CSARGTGSPVGNQPQHF. The gene calls are TRBV20-1 and TRBJ1-5; 8 bases agree with TRBD1. J gave up 2 bases and V 1 base, and 10 bases lay outside the gene matches. CDR1 and CDR2 (germline): DFQATT, SNEGSKA (reference sequence). The CDR3 loop spans 17 amino acids.

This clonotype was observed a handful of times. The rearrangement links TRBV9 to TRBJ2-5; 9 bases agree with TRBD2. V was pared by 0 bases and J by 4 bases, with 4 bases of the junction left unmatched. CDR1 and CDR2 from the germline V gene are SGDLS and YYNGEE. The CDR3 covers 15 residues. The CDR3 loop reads CASSVAGGRGETQYF. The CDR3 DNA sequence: TGTGCCAGCAGCGTAGCGGGCGGGAGGGGAGAGACCCAGTACTTC. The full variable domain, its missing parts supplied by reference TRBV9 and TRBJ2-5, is DSGVTQTPKHLITATGQRVTLRCSPRSGDLSVYWYQQSLDQGLQFLIQYYNGEERAKGNILERFSAQQFPDLHSELNLSSLELGDSALYFCASSVAGGRGETQYFGPGTRLLVL.

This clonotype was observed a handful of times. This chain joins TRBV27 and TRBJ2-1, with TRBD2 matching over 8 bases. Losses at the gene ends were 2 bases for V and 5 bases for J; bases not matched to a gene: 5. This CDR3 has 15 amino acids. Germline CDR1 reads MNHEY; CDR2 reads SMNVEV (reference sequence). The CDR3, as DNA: TGTGCCAGCAGTTTAAACGGGGGGGCCAACAATGAGCAGTTCTTC. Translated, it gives CASSLNGGANNEQFF.

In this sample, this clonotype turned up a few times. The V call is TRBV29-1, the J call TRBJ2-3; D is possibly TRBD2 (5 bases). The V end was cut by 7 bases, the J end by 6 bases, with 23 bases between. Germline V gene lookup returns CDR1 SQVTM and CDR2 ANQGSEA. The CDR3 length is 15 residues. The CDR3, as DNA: TGCAGCGCCTTTCTAGCCAACCACCAGAGGGATACGCAGTATTTT. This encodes CSAFLANHQRDTQYF.

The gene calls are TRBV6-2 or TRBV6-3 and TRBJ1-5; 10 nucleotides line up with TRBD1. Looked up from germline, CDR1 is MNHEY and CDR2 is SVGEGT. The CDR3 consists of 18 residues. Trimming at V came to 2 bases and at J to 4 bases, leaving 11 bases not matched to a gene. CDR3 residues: CASSYPRQGAHFNQPQHF. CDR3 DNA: TGTGCCAGCAGTTACCCGAGACAGGGGGCCCACTTTAATCAGCCCCAGCATTTT.

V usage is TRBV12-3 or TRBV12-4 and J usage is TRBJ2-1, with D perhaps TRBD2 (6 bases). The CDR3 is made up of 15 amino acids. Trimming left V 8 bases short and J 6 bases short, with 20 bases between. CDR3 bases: TGTGCCAGCCGCCTACTAGCATTATTCCCCAATGAGCAGTTCTTC. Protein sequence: CASRLLALFPNEQFF.

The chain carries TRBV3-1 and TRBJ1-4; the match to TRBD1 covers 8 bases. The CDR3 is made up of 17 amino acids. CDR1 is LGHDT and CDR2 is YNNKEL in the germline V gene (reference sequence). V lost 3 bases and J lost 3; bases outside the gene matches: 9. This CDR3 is CASSQTDRGAANEKLFF. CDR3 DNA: TGTGCCAGCAGCCAGACCGACAGGGGAGCGGCTAATGAAAAACTGTTTTTT.

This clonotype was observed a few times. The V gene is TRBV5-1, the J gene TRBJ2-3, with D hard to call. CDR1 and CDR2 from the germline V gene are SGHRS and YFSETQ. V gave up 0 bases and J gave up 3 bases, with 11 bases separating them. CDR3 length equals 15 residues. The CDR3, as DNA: TGCGCCAGCAGCTTGGAGGGCTATGGGACAGATACGCAGTATTTT. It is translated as CASSLEGYGTDTQYF.

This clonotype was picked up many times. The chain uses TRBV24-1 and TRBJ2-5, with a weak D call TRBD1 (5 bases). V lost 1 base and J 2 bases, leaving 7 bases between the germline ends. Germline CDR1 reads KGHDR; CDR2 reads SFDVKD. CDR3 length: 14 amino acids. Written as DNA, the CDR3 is TGTGCCACCAGTGATTTACCAGGGCAAGAGACCCAGTACTTC. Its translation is CATSDLPGQETQYF.

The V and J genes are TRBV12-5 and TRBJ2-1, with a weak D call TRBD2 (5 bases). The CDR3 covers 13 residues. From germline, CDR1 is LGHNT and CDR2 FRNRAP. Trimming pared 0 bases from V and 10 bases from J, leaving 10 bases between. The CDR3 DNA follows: TGTGCTAGTGGTTTGGTACTAGGGAGCGAGCAGTTCTTC. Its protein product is CASGLVLGSEQFF.

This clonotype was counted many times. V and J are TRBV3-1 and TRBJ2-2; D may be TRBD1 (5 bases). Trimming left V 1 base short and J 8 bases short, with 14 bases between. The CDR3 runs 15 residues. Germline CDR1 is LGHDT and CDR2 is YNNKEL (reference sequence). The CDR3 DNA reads TGTGCCAGCAGCCAAGGAGCCTATCAGGGAGGGGAGCTGTTTTTT. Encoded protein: CASSQGAYQGGELFF.